Sequencing of this T cell receptor beta chain was carried out in a study of CD8+CD57+ T cells in acquired aplastic anemia. Study at large: The study obtained an average of 3.2 ug of DNA from sorted CD4+ and CD8+ cells.

This clonotype was seen a single time. The CDR3 extends over 18 amino acids. Germline lookup yields CDR1 SGDLS and CDR2 YYNGEE. V was clipped by 0 bases and J by 7 bases, with 20 bases between them. The study profiled TCR beta VDJ and CDR3 using genomic DNA as template. From the reads, TCRdb called clonotypes with MiXCR, one entry per CDR3 protein. The sample has 210,000 or so distinct CDR3 sequences, less than 60% seen once; the top ten hold around 20%. Patients who underwent sequencing had shown CD8+CD57+ cell expansion by flow cytometry. Material: sorted CD4+, CD8+, or CD8+CD57+ T cells (not recorded which) from PBMCs. The rearrangement links TRBV9 to TRBJ1-6; D is undetermined. The sequence came from a human donor with aplastic anemia. CDR3 residues: CASSVAPLSGVANSPLHF. In DNA form, the CDR3 reads TGTGCCAGCAGCGTAGCTCCCCTAAGCGGAGTAGCCAATTCACCCCTCCACTTT. Filled out from reference TRBV9 and TRBJ1-6, the complete variable domain reads DSGVTQTPKHLITATGQRVTLRCSPRSGDLSVYWYQQSLDQGLQFLIQYYNGEERAKGNILERFSAQQFPDLHSELNLSSLELGDSALYFCASSVAPLSGVANSPLHFGNGTRLTVT.